This T cell receptor (beta chain) was recovered during a study of T cells after yellow fever vaccination. V was shortened by 5 bases and J by 4 bases, with 15 bases between the two germline ends. The CDR3 has 14 residues. CDR1 and CDR2 from the germline V gene are SGHVS and FQNEAQ. This clonotype was found many times. TCRdb itself ran the 5' RACE reads through MiXCR, one entry per CDR3 protein. The sample shows a few hundred thousand distinct CDR3 sequences, 3.2% of them seen only once. This receptor was obtained from a man younger than 30 who received the YFV17D yellow fever vaccine. The sequences come from CD4+ T cells sorted from PBMCs, collected 10 days after the yellow fever booster vaccination. The gene calls are TRBV7-8 and TRBJ2-7; D possibly matches TRBD1 or TRBD2 (5 bases each). This CDR3 reads CASSPTGPPYEQYF. In DNA, the CDR3 is TGTGCCAGCAGCCCTACGGGACCCCCGTACGAGCAGTACTTC.